This TCR beta chain was sequenced in a study of blood T cell repertoires in COVID-19. Clones were read by immunoSEQ multiplex PCR, and TCRdb kept only the in-frame ones, dropping some. The sample yields 450,000 or so clones, 70% to 90% seen once. The CDR3 spans 12 residues. Between the trimmed V and J ends, which lost 8 bases and 3 bases, there was a span of 11 bases. CDR1 is SNHLY, CDR2 FYNNEI, per germline. The sequence was collected from a middle-aged woman with COVID-19, enrolled during active disease. This chain joins TRBV2 and TRBJ2-7, with unresolved D. The sequenced sample was peripheral blood. CDR3 coding DNA: TGTGCCAGCGGTGGCCAGAACTACGAGCAGTACTTC. Its translation: CASGGQNYEQYF.